These 12 T cell receptor beta chains were all obtained from the same sample, sequenced in a study of cytomegalovirus exposure and HLA in healthy donors (dated 2017 in TCRdb). Library preparation used the immunoSEQ multiplex PCR assay. A mixture of 60 forward primers for TCR Vbeta segments and 13 reverse primers for TCR Jbeta segments was used in the multiplex PCR. TCRdb took this table from immuneACCESS and kept in-frame rearrangements with V and J called. Such tables lack part of the clones; where checked against another copy, unresolved V genes explain under half of the gap, and the rest is unexplained. Counted in this sample were 160,000 or so clones; about 85% of them appeared once. 1% to 1.5% of the sample is held by the ten biggest clonotypes. The sample taken for sequencing was PBMCs. The receptors were sampled from a man in his fifties in good health and CMV-seropositive.

This clone was found a few times. The V gene is TRBV13, the J gene TRBJ2-7; 9 bases are a match to TRBD2. The germline gives CDR1 PRHDT, CDR2 FYEKMQ (reference sequence). The CDR3 spans 14 residues. V lost 5 bases and J lost 4; bases outside the gene matches: 6. For the CDR3, the DNA is TGTGCCAGCAGCATCGGGACTAGCCGATACGAGCAGTACTTC. It specifies CASSIGTSRYEQYF.

The genes are TRBV11-2 and TRBJ2-7, with D maybe TRBD2 (7 bases). Germline V gene lookup returns CDR1 SGHAT and CDR2 FQNNGV. The CDR3 is 15 amino acids. V lost 1 base, J lost 2 bases, and 12 bases lay in between. Written as DNA, the CDR3 is TGTGCCAGCAGCTTAGTAGGGGGGGGGACCTACGAGCAGTACTTC. It yields the protein CASSLVGGGTYEQYF.

The chain combines TRBV6-6 with TRBJ2-3; 8 bases agree with TRBD2. Looked up from germline, CDR1 is MNHNY and CDR2 is SVGAGI (reference sequence). This CDR3 has 14 residues. V gave up 5 bases and J gave up 6 bases; unmatched junction bases: 7. The DNA for the CDR3 is TGTGCCAGCAGTCGCCGGGGGGGGACCGATACGCAGTATTTT. Translated: CASSRRGGTDTQYF.

This clone was counted a single time. V and J are TRBV27 and TRBJ2-3; 10 bases are shared with TRBD2. Looked up from germline, CDR1 is MNHEY and CDR2 is SMNVEV (reference sequence). The CDR3 spans 15 residues. The junction had 6 bases not matched to a gene; V was cut back by 5 bases and J by 4 bases. The CDR3 DNA sequence: TGTGCCAGCAGTGCCGGGACTAGCGTCCCAGATACGCAGTATTTT. It encodes CASSAGTSVPDTQYF.

The chain combines TRBV18 with TRBJ1-1; a weak D match, TRBD1 (6 bases). The germline V gene has CDR1 KGHSH and CDR2 LQKENI. The CDR3 totals 15 residues. V lost 6 bases and J 0 bases, leaving 14 bases between the germline ends. CDR3 coding DNA: TGTGCCAGCTCTTCGACAGGCCACATGAACACTGAAGCTTTCTTT. As protein: CASSSTGHMNTEAFF. Full variable domain (rest looked up from reference TRBV18 and TRBJ1-1): NAGVMQNPRHLVRRRGQEARLRCSPMKGHSHVYWYRQLPEEGLKFMVYLQKENIIDESGMPKERFSAEFPKEGPSILRIQQVVRGDSAAYFCASSSTGHMNTEAFFGQGTRLTVV.

The chain links TRBV29-1 to TRBJ2-1; D is uncertain. This CDR3 contains 15 residues. V was shortened by 4 bases and J by 7 bases, with 20 bases between the two germline ends. Germline V gene data show CDR1 as SQVTM and CDR2 as ANQGSEA. CDR3 protein: CSVGALNSYKNEQFF. The CDR3 nucleotides read TGCAGCGTTGGGGCTCTAAATTCCTACAAGAATGAGCAGTTCTTC.

The table lists this clone with a count of one. The chain recombines TRBV7-9 with TRBJ2-7; TRBD2 matches at 8 bases. Germline trimming cut 3 bases from V and 7 bases from J; bases unmatched to any gene: 8. Germline loops: CDR1 SEHNR, CDR2 FQNEAQ (reference sequence). This CDR3 has 14 residues. In DNA, the CDR3 is TGTGCCAGCAGCTTTGCCGGGGGGGCCTTGGAGCAGTACTTC. It is translated as CASSFAGGALEQYF.

The chain carries TRBV28 and TRBJ2-4, with TRBD2 identical over 9 bases. In germline, CDR1 is MDHEN, CDR2 SYDVKM. The V and J ends lost 1 base and 5 bases, in that order; junction bases with no gene match: 6. This CDR3 is 16 amino acids long. The CDR3 DNA reads TGTGCCAGCAGTTTATCTCTAGCGGGACCCCAAAACATTCAGTACTTC. As protein: CASSLSLAGPQNIQYF.

This clone was picked up one time. The CDR3 DNA reads as TGTGCCAGCAGTTCGCCGGGACAGGGTGAAAAACTGTTTTTT. It codes for CASSSPGQGEKLFF. V usage is TRBV28 and J usage is TRBJ1-4; TRBD1 agrees at 9 bases. V was clipped by 4 bases and J by 7 bases; unmatched bases: 4. The germline V gene encodes CDR1 MDHEN and CDR2 SYDVKM. The CDR3 is 14 amino acids.

J is TRBJ2-7 and V is TRBV4-1; 7 bases match TRBD1. Germline V gene sequence: CDR1 MGHRA, CDR2 YSYEKL. Trimming took 4 bases from V and 6 from J; bases not matched to a gene: 9. The CDR3 is 14 amino acids. The CDR3 coding sequence is TGCGCCAGCAGCCTTCCGGGACAGAAAGTCGAGCAGTACTTC. The encoded protein is CASSLPGQKVEQYF.

The chain links TRBV5-6 to TRBJ2-1, with TRBD2 identical over 14 bases. The CDR3 loop spans 15 amino acids. Germline assignment: CDR1 SGHDT and CDR2 YYEEEE. V lost 2 bases and J lost 7; bases outside the gene matches: 2. The chain's CDR3 is CASSFRTSGRNEQFF. CDR3 DNA sequence: TGTGCCAGCAGCTTTAGGACTAGCGGGAGGAATGAGCAGTTCTTC.

The rearrangement joins TRBV7-3 to TRBJ2-2; 10 nucleotides align to TRBD1. The CDR3 totals 16 residues. V was pared by 5 bases and J by 1 base, with 4 bases of the junction left unmatched. Germline values: CDR1 SGHTA, CDR2 FQGTGA. CDR3 DNA sequence: TGTGCCAGCAGCATCAGGGACAGGGGGAACACCGGGGAGCTGTTTTTT. Amino acid sequence: CASSIRDRGNTGELFF.